This TCR beta chain is drawn from a study of T cell responses to AZD1222 COVID-19 vaccine. Overall study results and limits: Repertoire sampling was restricted to post-peak T cell response timepoints. There were mostly white British donors and more females than males, and clonal diversity was possibly underestimated. Spike-specific TCR breadth and depth went up after people got two AZD1222 doses. Only a handful of AZD1222 recipients, several in all, had baseline seropositivity.

The method was immunoSEQ multiplex PCR; TCRdb's version includes in-frame clones alone and lacks a portion of them. This sample has approximately 130,000 clones; over 85% occur once, and the top ten carry approximately 3.4%. Concerning this clone: The target antigen is unknown.

CDR1 is MDHEN and CDR2 is SYDVKM in the germline V gene. Deletions cut 5 bases from V and 5 bases from J, with 3 bases between. The CDR3 covers 10 residues. The chain recombines TRBV28 with TRBJ2-5; D not certain. This specimen was peripheral blood, taken on day 0 of AZD1222 vaccination. This receptor was taken from an adult in good health. CDR3 loop: CASSSETQYF. For the CDR3, the DNA is TGTGCCAGCAGTAGTGAGACCCAGTACTTC. Full variable domain (rest looked up from reference TRBV28 and TRBJ2-5): DVKVTQSSRYLVKRTGEKVFLECVQDMDHENMFWYRQDPGLGLRLIYFSYDVKMKEKGDIPEGYSVSREKKERFSLILESASTNQTSMYLCASSSETQYFGPGTRLLVL.